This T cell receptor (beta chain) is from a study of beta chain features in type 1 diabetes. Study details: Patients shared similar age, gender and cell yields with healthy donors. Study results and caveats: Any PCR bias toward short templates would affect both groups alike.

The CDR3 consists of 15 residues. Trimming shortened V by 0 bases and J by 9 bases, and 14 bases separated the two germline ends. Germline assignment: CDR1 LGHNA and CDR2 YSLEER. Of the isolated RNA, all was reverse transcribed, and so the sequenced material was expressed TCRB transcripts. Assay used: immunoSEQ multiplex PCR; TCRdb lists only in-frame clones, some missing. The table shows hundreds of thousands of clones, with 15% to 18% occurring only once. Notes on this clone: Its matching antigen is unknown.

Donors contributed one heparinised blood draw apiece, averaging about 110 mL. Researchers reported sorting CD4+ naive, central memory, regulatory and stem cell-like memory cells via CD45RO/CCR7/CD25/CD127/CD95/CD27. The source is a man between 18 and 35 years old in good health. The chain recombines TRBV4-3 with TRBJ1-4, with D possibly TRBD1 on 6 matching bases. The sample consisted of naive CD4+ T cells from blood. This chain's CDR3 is CASSQDTGRMKKLFF. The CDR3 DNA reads TGCGCCAGCAGCCAAGATACAGGGAGAATGAAAAAACTGTTTTTT.